This T cell receptor beta chain derives from a study of T cell responses to AZD1222 COVID-19 vaccine. This CDR3 region has 13 residues. Germline lookup yields CDR1 MNHEY and CDR2 SVGAGI. Trimming cost V 10 bases and J 3 bases, with 16 bases left between them. In its sample, this clone was seen a few times. Repertoires were generated with immunoSEQ multiplex PCR, while TCRdb's copy carries only in-frame clones and drops some. The sample has approximately 76,000 clones, around nine tenths seen once; the top ten hold 4.5%. Here the sequenced sample was peripheral blood, taken on day 0 of MenACWY control vaccination. The V call is TRBV6-5, the J call TRBJ2-7; a possible D gene is TRBD2 (6 bases). The clonotype was recovered from an adult in good health. The CDR3 here is CATASGGGYEQYF. CDR3 DNA: TGTGCCACCGCTTCCGGGGGAGGCTACGAGCAGTACTTC.